The 2 T cell receptor beta chains below all came from one sample that was sequenced in a study of blood T cells in healthy people across ages. A second PCR of roughly 7 to 11 cycles used a sample-barcoded 5' primer and a J-beta primer mix. MiXCR, run by TCRdb on the 5' RACE reads, gives a single entry per CDR3 protein. The table has about 940,000 distinct CDR3 sequences, around 49% seen once. Material: blood. Receptor source: a man aged 25-40 years in good health.

The J gene is TRBJ2-3, the V gene TRBV15, with D perhaps being TRBD1 or TRBD2 (5 bases each). Germline V gene lookup returns CDR1 LNHNV and CDR2 YYDKDF (reference sequence). V lost 0 bases and J 0 bases, leaving 10 bases between the germline ends. The CDR3 sequence is 16 residues long. The CDR3 region is CATSRERAGSTDTQYF. CDR3 bases: TGTGCCACCAGCAGAGAGCGGGCAGGGAGCACAGATACGCAGTATTTT.

Turning to this clonotype: One end of the junction varies from germline; a read error may be responsible. The chain recombines TRBV7-2 with TRBJ2-3; TRBD1 might be the D (5 bases). This CDR3 spans 15 amino acids. Germline V gene sequence: CDR1 SGHTA, CDR2 FQGNSA. The CDR3 loop reads CASSVRGHSTGTQYF. CDR3 in DNA: TGTGCCAGCAGCGTCCGTGGGCATTCCACAGGTACGCAGTATTTT.